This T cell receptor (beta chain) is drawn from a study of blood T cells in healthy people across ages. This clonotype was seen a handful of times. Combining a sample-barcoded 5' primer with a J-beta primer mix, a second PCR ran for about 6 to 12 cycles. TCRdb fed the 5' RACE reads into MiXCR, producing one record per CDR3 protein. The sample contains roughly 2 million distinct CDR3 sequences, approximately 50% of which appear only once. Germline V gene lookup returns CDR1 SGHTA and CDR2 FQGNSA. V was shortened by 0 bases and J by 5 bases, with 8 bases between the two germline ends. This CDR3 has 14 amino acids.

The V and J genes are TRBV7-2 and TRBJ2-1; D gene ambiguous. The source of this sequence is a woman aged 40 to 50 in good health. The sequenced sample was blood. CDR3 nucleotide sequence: TGTGCCAGCAGCTTAGCCTGGGGAAACAATGAGCAGTTCTTC. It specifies CASSLAWGNNEQFF. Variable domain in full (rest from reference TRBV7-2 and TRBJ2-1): GAGVSQSPSNKVTEKGKDVELRCDPISGHTALYWYRQSLGQGLEFLIYFQGNSAPDKSGLPSDRFSAERTGGSVSTLTIQRTQQEDSAVYLCASSLAWGNNEQFFGPGTRLTVL.